This is a list of T cell receptor beta chains from one sample in a study of CD8+ T cells in alopecia areata. Method: immunoSEQ multiplex PCR; TCRdb's copy keeps in-frame clones and lacks some. The table shows 160,000 or so clones, with 50% to 75% occurring only once. Sequences were derived from CD4+ T cells sorted from blood, sampled around week 55, from a patient treated with tofacitinib. These TCRs come from a human donor with alopecia areata. CDR3s include the opening cysteine and the closing phenylalanine or tryptophan. Clone size, where shown, is once, few, many, or a class for clones that have expanded.

>TRBJ1-6|TRBV11-2|-
CASSFPGSSPLHF
>TRBJ2-1|TRBV18|-
CASSPRPGNNEQFF
>TRBJ2-5|TRBV7-9|-
CASSRSTGTQETQYF
>TRBJ1-4|TRBV4-1|-
CASSQVYEKLFF
>TRBJ1-6|TRBV25-1|few
CASRTGTGNSPLHF
>TRBJ2-3|TRBV11-2|-
CASSLGLAVVGDTQYF
>TRBJ1-6|TRBV15|-
CATSTRADSPLHF
>TRBJ1-2|TRBV7-2|-
CASSLAATKINYGYTF
>TRBJ2-2|TRBV25-1|-
CASIDRVAGELFF
>TRBJ2-4|TRBV7-3|-
CASSLGGLQNIQYF
>TRBJ1-1|TRBV30|-
CAWDREVTEAFF
>TRBJ2-5|TRBV5-4|few
CASSQAQGAAETQYF
>TRBJ1-5|TRBV7-9|-
CASSSNNQPQHF
>TRBJ1-1|TRBV29-1|-
CSAHWGADTEAFF
>TRBJ2-3|TRBV7-8|-
CASSLEAGGADTQYF
>TRBJ1-1|TRBV7-9|-
CASSPRGAGTEAFF
>TRBJ2-5|TRBV7-9|few
CASSRPGLLKETQYF
>TRBJ1-2|TRBV23-1|-
CASSQSGPGQGPGYTF
>TRBJ2-7|TRBV11-2|few
CASSLAGGQNEQYF
>TRBJ2-3|TRBV15|-
CATSRLRIAGGPITQYF
>TRBJ2-1|TRBV28|few
CASSFGSSYNEQFF
>TRBJ2-4|TRBV11-2|-
CASSLGPRLQNIQYF
>TRBJ2-5|TRBV6-1|-
CASSVRGETQYF
>TRBJ2-2|TRBV7-9|-
CASSLLAGSGELFF
>TRBJ2-7|TRBV4-2|few
CASSRDFSYEQYF
>TRBJ2-7|TRBV6-5|-
CASTRGAFSYEQYF
>TRBJ2-5|TRBV4-1|few
CASSQDIGGQETQYF
>TRBJ2-3|TRBV29-1|-
CSVGRTSSTDTQYF
>TRBJ2-5|TRBV29-1|-
CSVGPAGGTTQETQYF
>TRBJ2-7|TRBV18|-
CASSPQDRVGEQYF
>TRBJ1-1|TRBV4-2|-
CASSQDRQGSAFF
>TRBJ1-2|TRBV30|-
CAWSSGGHYGYTF
>TRBJ2-7|TRBV30|-
CAWSVLSGGPSYEQYF
>TRBJ2-7|TRBV7-9|-
CASSLDNRVPYEQYF
>TRBJ1-1|TRBV30|few
CAWTPWATEAFF
>TRBJ1-1|TRBV9|-
CASSPGGQTNTEAFF
>TRBJ2-1|TRBV30|-
CAWSVRLLGSGGNEQFF
>TRBJ2-3|TRBV2|-
CASGVARDTQYF
>TRBJ1-5|TRBV10-3|-
CAISEGSGAGNQPQHF
>TRBJ1-2|TRBV7-8|-
CASSLDNRGYGYTF
>TRBJ2-1|TRBV9|few
CASSVASTPRDEQFF
>TRBJ2-5|TRBV7-8|-
CASSGGQETQYF
>TRBJ2-5|TRBV7-9|-
CASSQRGETQYF
>TRBJ2-6|TRBV18|-
CASSPIGTAGANVLTF
>TRBJ2-3|TRBV9|few
CASSVAGRGPGDTQYF
>TRBJ1-4|TRBV7-9|few
CASSLAAEANEKLFF
>TRBJ2-3|TRBV11-2|-
CASSEGLAGGRDTQYF
>TRBJ2-7|TRBV7-8|-
CASSLDSASVGQYF
>TRBJ1-4|TRBV27|-
CASSRKFIQGASNEKLFF
>TRBJ2-3|TRBV29-1|once
CSVGQTRSATDTQYF
>TRBJ2-7|TRBV23-1|-
CASARQSQYF
>TRBJ1-1|TRBV19|few
CASSMVVGNTEAFF
>TRBJ2-5|TRBV19|few
CASSFTRYKGETQYF
>TRBJ1-4|TRBV19|-
CASTSGGAGEKLFF
>TRBJ1-6|TRBV19|once
CASSISQGISPLHF
>TRBJ2-1|TRBV4-1|few
CASSQGLAGGKGSYNEQFF
>TRBJ1-2|TRBV30|-
CAVDRGGYGYTF
>TRBJ1-6|TRBV27|few
CASSFGQGAESPLHF
>TRBJ2-7|TRBV4-1|-
CASSQALVDSYEQYF
>TRBJ2-7|TRBV4-1|-
CASSPTASHLTYEQYF